These T cell receptor beta chains were read from a single sample in a study of T cell responses to AZD1222 COVID-19 vaccine. The assay was immunoSEQ multiplex PCR, and TCRdb's table has in-frame clones only and misses some. In the table there are approximately 100,000 clones, 85% to 90% of which are singletons. Sequencing was performed on peripheral blood, taken on day 0 of AZD1222 vaccination. The source of these receptors is an adult in good health. CDR3s include the opening cysteine and the closing phenylalanine or tryptophan. Each record gives: clone size, V gene, D gene, J gene, CDR3 protein, CDR3 DNA. A D gene is named only where the DNA matches it firmly. Not every row has a clone size; where given, it reads once, few, many or a size class.

NA	TRBV6-2/TRBV6-3	NA	TRBJ2-7	CASSRSGISYEQYF	TGTGCCAGCAGCCGGAGCGGAATCTCCTACGAGCAGTACTTC
NA	TRBV11-2	TRBD1	TRBJ1-3	CASSPLTGEGNTIYF	TGTGCCAGCAGCCCGCTAACAGGGGAGGGAAACACCATATATTTT
NA	TRBV7-9	NA	TRBJ1-2	CASSLQATNYGYTF	TGTGCCAGCAGCTTACAAGCCACTAACTATGGCTACACCTTC
once	TRBV6-5	NA	TRBJ1-5	CASSSDSLQPQHF	TGTGCCAGCAGCTCCGACAGCCTGCAGCCCCAGCATTTT
once	TRBV5-4	TRBD2	TRBJ2-2	CASSRVSGGGTGELFF	TGTGCCAGCAGCCGCGTTAGCGGGGGCGGCACCGGGGAGCTGTTTTTT
once	TRBV5-1	TRBD1	TRBJ2-1	CASSLIMGQNSYNEQFF	TGCGCCAGCAGCTTGATAATGGGACAGAACTCCTACAATGAGCAGTTCTTC
NA	TRBV27	TRBD1	TRBJ1-4	CASSFQGANEKLFF	TGTGCCAGCAGTTTCCAGGGGGCGAATGAAAAACTGTTTTTT
NA	TRBV28	NA	TRBJ1-1	CASPPRQIMNTEAFF	TGTGCCAGCCCCCCCCGACAGATTATGAACACTGAAGCTTTCTTT
once	TRBV12-5	NA	TRBJ2-1	CASGSRPEGSEQFF	TGTGCTAGTGGGTCTCGACCAGAGGGTAGTGAGCAGTTCTTC
NA	TRBV6-5	NA	TRBJ1-4	CASSYSGTLNEKLFF	TGTGCCAGCAGTTACTCGGGGACACTAAATGAAAAACTGTTTTTT
NA	TRBV28	NA	TRBJ1-5	CASSWITGSNQPQHF	TGTGCCAGCAGTTGGATCACAGGAAGCAATCAGCCCCAGCATTTT
NA	TRBV6-6	TRBD2	TRBJ2-1	CASSFRRASGSDEQFF	TGTGCCAGCAGTTTCCGACGGGCTAGCGGGAGTGATGAGCAGTTCTTC